The source of this T cell receptor beta chain is a study of cytotoxic CD8 clonotypes in ibrutinib-treated CLL. The CDR3 is 15 amino acids. Trimming took 1 base from V and 3 from J, leaving 14 bases between them. Germline loops: CDR1 SGHKS, CDR2 YYEKEE (reference sequence). Findings of the study overall: The study sampled sustained-remission and progressing patients at different times.

This clone was observed a few times. Antigen unknown. Clones were read by immunoSEQ multiplex PCR, and TCRdb kept only the in-frame ones, dropping some. The sample consists of around 150,000 clones, 80% of them appearing once. This chain joins TRBV5-5 and TRBJ2-7; weak D call: TRBD2 (6 bases). Sequenced here: PBMCs, sampled after 36 months of ibrutinib treatment. The receptor's source is a human donor with chronic lymphocytic leukemia. CDR3: CASSLIREVVYEQYF. CDR3 in DNA: TGTGCCAGCAGCTTGATCAGGGAGGTAGTCTACGAGCAGTACTTC. The complete variable domain, with remaining parts taken from reference TRBV5-5 and TRBJ2-7, reads DAGVTQSPTHLIKTRGQQVTLRCSPISGHKSVSWYQQVLGQGPQFIFQYYEKEERGRGNFPDRFSARQFPNYSSELNVNALLLGDSALYLCASSLIREVVYEQYFGPGTRLTVT.